This entry is about one T cell receptor beta chain. V gave up 4 bases and J gave up 5 bases, with 14 bases separating them. The CDR3 is made up of 14 amino acids. CDR1 is SNHLY and CDR2 is FYNNEI in the germline V gene. This record belongs to a study of PD-1 blockade in classical Hodgkin lymphoma. The assay was immunoSEQ multiplex PCR, and TCRdb's table has in-frame clones only and misses some. Among nearly 25,000 clones listed, around 80% were seen once. There was relapse after autologous stem cell transplantation in every patient, and there was variation in brentuximab vedotin exposure. Sequences were derived from peripheral blood mononuclear cells (PBMCs), sampled at baseline. The TCR comes from a human donor with classical Hodgkin lymphoma. This chain connects TRBV2 to TRBJ2-5; no clear D. CDR3 bases: TGTGCCAGCAGTGTAGAAATTAGCTCGGAGACCCAGTACTTC. Protein: CASSVEISSETQYF.